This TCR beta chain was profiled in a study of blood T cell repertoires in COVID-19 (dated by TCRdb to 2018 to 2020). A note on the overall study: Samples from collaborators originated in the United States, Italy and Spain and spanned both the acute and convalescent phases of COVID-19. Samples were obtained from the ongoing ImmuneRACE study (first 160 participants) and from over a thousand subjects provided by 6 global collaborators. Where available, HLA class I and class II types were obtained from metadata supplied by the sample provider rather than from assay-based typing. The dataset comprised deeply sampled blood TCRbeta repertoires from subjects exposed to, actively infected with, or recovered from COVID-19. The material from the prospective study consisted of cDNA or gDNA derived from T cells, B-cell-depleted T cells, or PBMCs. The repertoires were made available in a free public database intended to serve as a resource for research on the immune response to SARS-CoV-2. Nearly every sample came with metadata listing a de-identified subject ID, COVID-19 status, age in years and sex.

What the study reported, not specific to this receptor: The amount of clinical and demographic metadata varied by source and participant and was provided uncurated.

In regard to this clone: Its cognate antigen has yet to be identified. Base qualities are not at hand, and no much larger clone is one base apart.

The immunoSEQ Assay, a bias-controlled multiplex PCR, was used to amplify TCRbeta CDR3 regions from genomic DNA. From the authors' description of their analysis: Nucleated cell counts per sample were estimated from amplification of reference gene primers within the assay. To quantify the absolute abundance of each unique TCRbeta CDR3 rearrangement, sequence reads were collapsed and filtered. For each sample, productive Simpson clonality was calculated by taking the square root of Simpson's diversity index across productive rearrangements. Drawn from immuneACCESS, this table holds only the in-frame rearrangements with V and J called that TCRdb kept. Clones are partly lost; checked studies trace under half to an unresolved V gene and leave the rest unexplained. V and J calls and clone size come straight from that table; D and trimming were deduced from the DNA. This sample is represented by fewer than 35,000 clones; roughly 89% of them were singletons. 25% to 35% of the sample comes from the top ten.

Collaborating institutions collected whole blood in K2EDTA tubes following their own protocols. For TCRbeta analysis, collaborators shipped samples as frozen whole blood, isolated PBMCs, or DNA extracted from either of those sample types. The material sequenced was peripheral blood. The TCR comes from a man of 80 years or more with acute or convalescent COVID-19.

The nucleotide sequence reads TGTGCCATCAACCCGGGACAGATTAGCACAGATACGCAGTATTTT. Its protein is CAINPGQISTDTQYF. This receptor chain uses TRBV10-3 and TRBJ2-3; 7 bases in between match TRBD1. Trimming takes 7 bases off V and 0 bases off J; junction bases not matched to a gene: 7. CDR1 and CDR2 are read off the germline V gene as ENHRY and SYGVKD. CDR3 length: 15 amino acids, cysteine to phenylalanine. Of the read, only the CDR3 DNA is kept; its 45 bases are in frame from base 1.